These T cell receptor beta chains were read from a single sample in a study of blood T cell repertoires in COVID-19. The data were produced by immunoSEQ multiplex PCR, yet TCRdb's version contains in-frame clones alone and is incomplete. The repertoire holds about 130,000 clones, with around 83% as singletons. Specimen: peripheral blood. These TCRs come from a man in his forties with active or convalescent COVID-19. Each CDR3 is given with its conserved first and last residue. Fields, in order: clone size, V gene, CDR3 protein. Expanded clones are given a class, and other clones once, few, many or no size at all.

>medium-sized|TRBV10-2
CASSRLAGSSTDTQYF
>-|TRBV7-2
CASRLIRGRNSPLHF
>-|TRBV7-2
CASSAGQAYNSPLHF
>-|TRBV9
CASSQAGGSGNTIYF
>-|TRBV19
CASSIGGSGDREQYF
>-|TRBV6-5
CASSPERGREYGYTF
>-|TRBV7-2
CASSPFVSDTQYF
>-|TRBV7-2
CASSLDRTNRGNQPQHF
>-|TRBV30
CAWRPSDRGGSNEQFF
>-|TRBV6-2/TRBV6-3
CASSYQEGRGTEAFF
>-|TRBV6-4
CASSDSGTGEYYEQYF
>-|TRBV5-6
CASSPLGQNTGELFF
>-|TRBV7-9
CASSLSQSYGYTF
>-|TRBV10-3
CAISDRAGANVLTF
>once|TRBV2
CASRIQGVAGNTIYF
>-|TRBV9
CASSVGLAGGLSNEQFF
>once|TRBV7-9
CASSLSFQASDTQYF
>-|TRBV7-9
CASSLVADTGELFF
>-|TRBV4-3
CASSLQAGTGADEQYF
>-|TRBV4-1
CARRPGGAFPQETQYF
>-|TRBV7-2
CASSLVGGNIQYF
>-|TRBV12-5
CASGFPLVGGAFNEQFF
>-|TRBV5-1
CASSSETGALEKLFF
>-|TRBV14
CASSPPGVNTGELFF
>many|TRBV19
CASIADRAKRNEQFF
>once|TRBV6-1
CASSEGLAGGYEQYF
>-|TRBV7-3
CASSASPGPSYEQYF
>few|TRBV7-6
CASSPGLDFRLLNEQFF
>-|TRBV12-3/TRBV12-4
CASSFSGNQPQHF
>-|TRBV29-1
CSVERGPNTEAFF
>-|TRBV7-3
CASSLQADTEAFF
>-|TRBV24-1
CATSDSGTRASGELFF
>once|TRBV10-1
CASSPGTGVSYNEQFF
>-|TRBV27
CASCPTGCETQYF
>-|TRBV5-1
CASSSRQGGTYNSPLHF
>-|TRBV10-3
CAISGPTTDPHGYTF
>-|TRBV5-1
CASSQRGGGSYEQYF
>-|TRBV5-6
CASRGGQGSGGYTF
>-|TRBV18
CASSPEQNIQYF
>-|TRBV5-1
CASSLAVSGQGKDEQFF
>-|TRBV3-1/TRBV3-2
CASSQAKHGQFF
>-|TRBV10-1
CASSYGTGVTTDTQYF
>-|TRBV11-2
CASHSGVGETQYF
>once|TRBV24-1
CATGARTGGTDTQYF
>-|TRBV2
CASSGTALNYGYTF
>-|TRBV7-2
CASSFTRGQSTDTQYF
>-|TRBV7-9
CASSRQGARPNTGELFF
>-|TRBV5-4
CASSPQLSYNEQFF
>-|TRBV6-5
CASTPGQGRTDTQYF
>-|TRBV5-6
CASSLGQGATGYTF
>-|TRBV5-5
CASSWTDNQPQHF
>-|TRBV4-2
CASSQEFAGDYSNQPQHF
>-|TRBV28
CASKLAGGYNEQFF
>-|TRBV9
CASSAPSLAGEANTGELFF